What follows is one T cell receptor (beta chain) and its context. The target of this receptor is not known. The input lacks base qualities; no much larger clone sits a single base away. This sample was taken from a study of OX40 agonist ivuxolimab in advanced cancers. Regarding the research as a whole: Ivuxolimab was a fully human IgG2 agonistic monoclonal antibody targeting the costimulatory receptor OX40 (CD134). Three dose-escalation patients achieved partial responses, one with hepatocellular carcinoma and two with cutaneous melanoma. The paper covers the monotherapy dose-escalation part of the phase I ivuxolimab trial, which included N ≈ 50 patients. Patients were allowed to have had prior anti-PD-1, anti-PD-L1 or anti-CTLA-4 therapy, and approximately 40% of the dose-escalation patients had been treated with checkpoint inhibitors. A male proportion of almost 85% and a mean age of about 60 years, ranging from about 20 to 79, were recorded for the dose-escalation cohort. Intravenous ivuxolimab was administered to patients every 2 weeks at six dose levels: 0.01, 0.1, 0.3, 1.5, 3 and 10 mg/kg. The purpose of peripheral TCRbeta sequencing was to test whether ivuxolimab changed TCR sequence diversity and led to clonal T-cell expansion. Of the approximately 53 patients in dose escalation, some 19 had hepatocellular carcinoma, about 15 had melanoma, 9 had renal cell carcinoma and 9 had head and neck cancer.

For sequencing of the TCRbeta CDR3 region, genomic DNA was extracted from the sorted cells. The immunoSEQ Assay was used for sequencing of TCRbeta CDR3 regions. TCRdb mirrors the immuneACCESS table, restricted to in-frame sequences. Some clones are absent from its copies; in checked studies, under half trace to an unresolved V gene, and the reason for the others is unknown. Here the sample has tens of thousands of clones; about 85% occur a single time. The ten largest clones represent more than 0.6% of the sample. General conclusions and limits of the study: Which antigens the clonally expanded peripheral T cells were specific for was not determined. At doses of 0.1 to 3.0 mg/kg, clonal expansion of both CD4+ and CD8+ blood T cells was observed from baseline to week 6. Low levels of normalized T-cell clonal expansion were also seen in some nonresponding patients. In the 0.1-3.0 mg/kg groups, partial responders were among the patients with the lowest normalized peripheral clonal expansion, particularly in CD8+ T cells. After ivuxolimab, CD8+ T cells had more expanded clones than CD4+ T cells on average.

Reading from cysteine to phenylalanine, the CDR3 counts 18 amino acids. The read is trimmed to its CDR3 DNA, 54 bases read in frame from base 1. V and J are truncated by 0 bases and 0 bases respectively, leaving an intervening sequence of 15 bases. In the germline V gene, CDR1 corresponds to SGHVS and CDR2 to FQNEAQ. The trial excluded patients who had a history of autoimmune disease or who were on systemic immunosuppression. Peripheral blood for TCR sequencing was drawn from every dose cohort at baseline, at cycle 4 day 1 and at cycle 7 day 1. Samples were obtained from an open-label, multicenter, first-in-human phase I dose-escalation trial of ivuxolimab. Adults with locally advanced or metastatic head and neck squamous cell, hepatocellular, melanoma or renal cell carcinoma were enrolled in the trial. Before TCR sequencing, CD4+ T cells and CD8+ T cells were sorted from peripheral blood as separate populations.

The sequencing here drew on CD4+ or CD8+ T cells sorted from blood, taken in a trial of the OX40 agonist ivuxolimab. This clonotype originated in an adult with an advanced solid tumor such as melanoma, head and neck, liver or kidney cancer. The sequence links TRBV7-8 to TRBJ1-5, and TRBD1 may be the D gene, going by 6 matching bases. The bases read TGTGCCAGCAGCTTAGCTTACGGGACACAATATAGCAATCAGCCCCAGCATTTT. Translated, this gives CASSLAYGTQYSNQPQHF.